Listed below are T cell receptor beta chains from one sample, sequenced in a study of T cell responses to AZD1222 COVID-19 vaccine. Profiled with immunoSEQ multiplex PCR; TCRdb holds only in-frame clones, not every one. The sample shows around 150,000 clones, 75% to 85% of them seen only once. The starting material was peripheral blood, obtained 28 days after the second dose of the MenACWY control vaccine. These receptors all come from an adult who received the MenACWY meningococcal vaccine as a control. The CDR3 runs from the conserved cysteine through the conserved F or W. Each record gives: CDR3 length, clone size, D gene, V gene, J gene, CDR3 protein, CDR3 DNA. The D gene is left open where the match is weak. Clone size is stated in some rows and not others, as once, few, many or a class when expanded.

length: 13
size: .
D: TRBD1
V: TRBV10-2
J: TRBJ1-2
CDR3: CASMGQGSHRYTF
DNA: TGCGCCAGTATGGGACAGGGGTCTCATCGCTACACCTTC

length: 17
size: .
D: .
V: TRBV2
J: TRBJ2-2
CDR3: CASSEGHSWLSAGELFF
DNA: TGTGCCAGCAGTGAAGGGCACTCATGGCTTAGCGCCGGGGAGCTGTTTTTT

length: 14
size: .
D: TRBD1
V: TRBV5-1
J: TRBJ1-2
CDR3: CASGTGTGTYGYTF
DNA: TGCGCCAGCGGTACCGGGACAGGGACCTATGGCTACACCTTC

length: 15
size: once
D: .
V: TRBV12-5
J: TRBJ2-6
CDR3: CASAPSGVGANVLTF
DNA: TGTGCTAGTGCTCCGTCGGGGGTTGGGGCCAACGTCCTGACTTTC

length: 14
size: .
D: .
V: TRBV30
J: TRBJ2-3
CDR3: CAWNGNSLTDTQYF
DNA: TGTGCCTGGAACGGGAATTCCTTGACGGATACGCAGTATTTT

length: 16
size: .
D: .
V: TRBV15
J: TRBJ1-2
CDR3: CATSRDRQGGRSGYTF
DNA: TGTGCCACCAGCAGAGATCGTCAGGGAGGTAGGAGTGGCTACACCTTC

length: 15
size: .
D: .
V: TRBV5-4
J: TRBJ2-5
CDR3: CASSTPAGVKETQYF
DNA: TGTGCCAGCAGCACCCCCGCCGGGGTTAAAGAGACCCAGTACTTC

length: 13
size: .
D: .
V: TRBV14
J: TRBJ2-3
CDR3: CASSQELWDTQYF
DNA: TGTGCCAGCAGCCAAGAGCTCTGGGATACGCAGTATTTT

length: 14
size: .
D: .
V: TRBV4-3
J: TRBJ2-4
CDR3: CASSQDAGLDIQYF
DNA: TGCGCCAGCAGCCAAGATGCAGGGCTAGACATTCAGTACTTC

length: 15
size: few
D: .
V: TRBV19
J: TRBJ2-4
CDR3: CASSIEGGTKNIQYF
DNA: TGTGCCAGTAGTATAGAGGGGGGTACAAAAAACATTCAGTACTTC